Listed below are T cell receptor beta chains from one sample, sequenced in a study of cytomegalovirus exposure and HLA in healthy donors. Produced via immunoSEQ multiplex PCR; TCRdb's table is partial and in-frame only. The sample contains approximately 120,000 clones, roughly 67% of which appear only once. Sequences were obtained from PBMCs. These receptors were taken from a man aged 35-49 years in good health and CMV-seronegative. Each CDR3 is given with its conserved first and last residue. Fields, in order: J gene, CDR3 length, clone size, D gene, V gene, CDR3 protein, CDR3 DNA. D genes are given only for firm matches. The listing skips clone size in some rows; elsewhere it reads once, few, many or a size class.

J: TRBJ1-1; length: 11; size: once; D: .; V: TRBV10-3; CDR3: CAIRGSAEAFF; DNA: TGTGCCATCCGGGGGTCGGCTGAAGCTTTCTTT
J: TRBJ2-7; length: 12; size: .; D: .; V: TRBV27; CDR3: CASSWQGHEQYF; DNA: TGTGCCAGCAGTTGGCAGGGGCACGAGCAGTACTTC
J: TRBJ2-3; length: 15; size: .; D: .; V: TRBV7-2; CDR3: CASSLGGASTDTQYF; DNA: TGTGCCAGCAGCTTAGGCGGGGCTAGCACAGATACGCAGTATTTT
J: TRBJ2-7; length: 16; size: .; D: .; V: TRBV5-1; CDR3: CASSSSPHGGHGEQYF; DNA: TGCGCCAGCAGCTCCAGTCCCCATGGGGGCCATGGGGAGCAGTACTTC
J: TRBJ1-2; length: 15; size: .; D: .; V: TRBV5-1; CDR3: CASSLGVPSNYGYTF; DNA: TGCGCCAGCAGCTTGGGAGTGCCCTCTAACTATGGCTACACCTTC
J: TRBJ1-2; length: 16; size: few; D: .; V: TRBV5-4; CDR3: CASSSGLTPTNYGYTF; DNA: TGTGCCAGCAGCTCGGGACTTACGCCAACTAACTATGGCTACACCTTC
J: TRBJ2-7; length: 12; size: once; D: TRBD1; V: TRBV28; CDR3: CASTGTGGEQYF; DNA: TGTGCCAGCACAGGGACAGGAGGAGAGCAGTACTTC
J: TRBJ2-1; length: 17; size: .; D: .; V: TRBV4-3; CDR3: CASSLKAGTSLWNEQFF; DNA: TGCGCCAGCAGCCTAAAAGCCGGGACTTCCCTTTGGAATGAGCAGTTCTTC
J: TRBJ1-5; length: 15; size: .; D: TRBD1; V: TRBV5-1; CDR3: CASSLGETGRWPQHF; DNA: TGCGCCAGCAGCTTGGGGGAGACAGGGAGATGGCCCCAGCATTTT
J: TRBJ2-7; length: 12; size: .; D: .; V: TRBV5-4; CDR3: CASSLNFAEQYF; DNA: TGTGCCAGCAGCTTGAACTTCGCCGAGCAGTACTTC
J: TRBJ2-7; length: 16; size: .; D: TRBD2; V: TRBV7-6; CDR3: CASSPEAGGASYEQYF; DNA: TGTGCCAGCAGCCCCGAGGCCGGGGGGGCCTCCTACGAGCAGTACTTC